This T cell receptor beta chain was profiled in a study of monozygotic twins with inflammatory bowel disease (dated by TCRdb to the late 2010s). Concerning the study at large: The complete study included 28 monozygotic twin pairs: 19 IBD-discordant Danish pairs and nine German pairs, of which four were IBD-concordant and five were IBD-discordant. The search for disease-associated traits relied mainly on comparing, within discordant pairs, IBD patients with their genetically identical healthy co-twins. Each individual had, on average, about 151 000 unique TCRalpha sequences and 181 000 unique TCRbeta sequences available for analysis.

As for this clonotype: Its antigen remains unidentified.

The receptor library was made with 5' RACE. For each TCR library, 3,500 to 4,000 ng of total RNA was used. For each sample, cDNA synthesis was carried out in eight separate reactions using SMARTScribe reverse transcriptase. During cDNA synthesis, unique molecular identifiers containing a 6-nucleotide sample barcode were introduced by template switching. TCRalpha and TCRbeta cDNA was amplified in two nested PCRs of 16 and 9 cycles, and bead purification was carried out after each PCR. Before amplification, the cDNA was treated with uracil DNA-glycosylase and purified using the QIAquick PCR purification kit. The second PCR added Illumina TruSeq-compatible adapters along with sample-specific barcodes. TapeStation and Qubit were used to check library quality and concentration, and roughly 4.8 ng of each library went into the pool. Pooled libraries were sequenced on an Illumina HiSeq2500 single-index Rapid Run with 2 x 100 bp reads and custom sequencing primers. On the authors' methods: UMI-based consensus assembly with MiGEC version 1.2.6 was used to correct PCR and sequencing errors. MiXCR version 2.1.1 was used for V(D)J alignment, clonotype assembly and CDR3 extraction. Normalisation of gene usage, clonotype sharing and MAIT/NKT TCR abundance was achieved by analysing the top 1000, 10 000 and 20 000 clonotypes per sample. After downsampling to 27 000 UMIs, diversity was calculated as the inverse Simpson index using the vegan R package. Paired Mann-Whitney U tests on discordant twin pairs were used, with Benjamini-Hochberg multiple-testing correction. After reprocessing by TCRdb, each CDR3 protein sequence is one entry, and no DNA is given. These V and J calls are TCRdb output, not the study's own analysis. The sample's table lists a count of just over 300,000 distinct CDR3 sequences. The biggest ten clones account for approximately 5.4% of the sample.

The paper as a whole reports these results and caveats: The results gave no support for a single strong signal or clonotype linked to IBD. A decrease in TCRbeta repertoire diversity, as measured by inverse Simpson index, was observed in IBD patients compared with their healthy co-twins. No difference in repertoire similarity was observed between concordant and discordant twins, possibly owing to limited statistical power. Background noise and inter-individual variability may have been introduced into the repertoires by the differing immunosuppressive treatments among patients. Compared with healthy twins, IBD patients shared fewer clonotypes with other individuals, and the difference was most pronounced in patients with signs of disease activity. The analysis was unable to tell apart different T cell subtypes.

CDR1 and CDR2 are drawn from the germline V gene (reference sequence): SEHNR, FQNEAQ. Taken from cysteine to phenylalanine, the CDR3 has 14 residues. There is no recorded DNA. From each donor, a roughly 2.5 ml peripheral blood sample was collected into PAXgene tubes and stored at -80 degrees C. Without T cell sorting, total RNA was isolated from whole blood using the PAXgene blood miRNA kit on an automated QIAcube. Deep TCRalpha and TCRbeta repertoire profiling with unique molecular barcoding was performed on peripheral blood of monozygotic twin pairs concordant or discordant for inflammatory bowel disease. Smoking habits were recorded for all twin pairs, with individuals classified as current, former or never smokers.

The receptor chain draws on TRBV7-9 and TRBJ2-5; TCRdb names TRBD2, which stays unverified in the absence of DNA. This sequence was found in a human donor with ulcerative colitis or Crohn's disease, or a healthy co-twin of an affected twin (not recorded which). Material for sequencing was blood. The CDR3 corresponds to CASSLIAAQETQYF.